One sample yielded the 24 T cell receptor beta chains listed below, sequenced in a study of blood T cell repertoires in COVID-19. Data came from immunoSEQ multiplex PCR; TCRdb stores just in-frame clones and leaves some out. The sample holds under 250,000 clones; approximately 90% are singletons and the top ten take over 0.75%. Sequencing was carried out using peripheral blood. These receptors originate from a man aged 55 to 70 with COVID-19, enrolled during active disease.

The rearrangement uses TRBV19 and TRBJ2-6; perhaps TRBD2 as D (6 bases). Germline V gives CDR1 LNHDA, CDR2 SQIVND (reference sequence). Trimming took off 9 bases at V and 4 bases at J, with 13 bases between the two ends. This CDR3 comprises 14 residues. The CDR3 is CASASGVGANVLTF. CDR3 DNA sequence: TGTGCCAGCGCCTCGGGGGTCGGGGCCAACGTCCTGACTTTC.

The chain has TRBV6-6 and TRBJ1-3, with D perhaps matching TRBD1 (6 bases). CDR1 and CDR2 (germline): MNHNY, SVGAGI (reference sequence). V shed 5 bases and J shed 1 base, with 24 bases lying between them. The CDR3 runs to 19 residues. The CDR3 here is CASSPSTGPTLPSGNTIYF. The CDR3 nucleotides read TGTGCCAGCAGTCCCTCGACAGGCCCAACTTTACCTTCTGGAAACACCATATATTTT.

V gene TRBV6-4 combines with J gene TRBJ1-1; no definite D call. Trimming removed 6 bases at V and 2 bases at J, with 10 bases between. Germline V gene data show CDR1 as MRHNA and CDR2 as SNTAGT. CDR3 length: 13 amino acids. For the CDR3, the DNA is TGTGCCAGCAGCATAAGCCTTAACACTGAAGCTTTCTTT. This codes for CASSISLNTEAFF.

This clone was observed a handful of times. This chain joins TRBV7-3 and TRBJ1-2, with D possibly being TRBD1 (6 bases). CDR3 length: 13 residues. From germline, CDR1 is SGHTA and CDR2 FQGTGA. The V gene lost 5 bases and the J gene lost 7 bases, with 14 bases spanning the gap. DNA of the CDR3: TGTGCCAGCAGCCGCGGGGGCTCCTCTGGCTACACCTTC. Protein: CASSRGGSSGYTF.

CDR3 protein: CASSLAGGLVNEQFF. The CDR3 coding sequence is TGTGCCAGCAGCCTAGCGGGGGGGCTGGTAAATGAGCAGTTCTTC. The chain has TRBV5-4 and TRBJ2-1; 12 bases map to TRBD2. This CDR3 is built from 15 residues. From germline, CDR1 is SGHNT and CDR2 YYREEE (reference sequence). Losses at the gene ends were 4 bases for V and 7 bases for J; bases not matched to a gene: 6.

The chain links TRBV5-1 to TRBJ2-1; possible D gene TRBD2, 5 bases. CDR3 length equals 16 residues. V gave up 0 bases and J gave up 9 bases, with 19 bases separating them. Per germline, CDR1 SGHRS and CDR2 YFSETQ. The CDR3 region has the DNA TGCGCCAGCAGCTTGGCGCCGGGCTCAGGAGGTGGTGAGCAGTTCTTC. Translating gives CASSLAPGSGGGEQFF.

J is TRBJ2-3 and V is TRBV2; 7 nucleotides align to TRBD2. This CDR3 comprises 13 residues. CDR1 is SNHLY, CDR2 FYNNEI, per germline. V shed 3 bases, J shed 3 bases, and the junction held 0 bases outside the gene matches. The CDR3 loop is CASSEGGTDTQYF. The CDR3 nucleotides are TGTGCCAGCAGTGAGGGGGGGACAGATACGCAGTATTTT.

The chain joins TRBV18 to TRBJ1-1, with TRBD1 identical over 8 bases. Unmatched junction bases numbered 6, after V lost 5 bases and J lost 1 base. Germline V gene data show CDR1 as KGHSH and CDR2 as LQKENI. The CDR3 sequence is 15 residues long. CDR3 loop: CASSTTGTGNTEAFF. Written as DNA, the CDR3 is TGTGCCAGCTCAACTACCGGGACAGGGAACACTGAAGCTTTCTTT.

The rearrangement links TRBV6-1 to TRBJ2-7, with TRBD2 matching over 16 bases. The germline V gene has CDR1 MNHNS and CDR2 SASEGT. Germline trimming cut 2 bases from V and 6 bases from J; bases unmatched to any gene: 4. The CDR3 length is 16 residues. CDR3 protein: CASSEPGLAGGTEQYF. The CDR3 nucleotides are TGTGCCAGCAGTGAACCGGGACTAGCGGGAGGGACCGAGCAGTACTTC.

The genes are TRBV30 and TRBJ2-5, with unresolved D. The germline V and J ends were trimmed by 3 bases and 5 bases, with 7 bases remaining between them. Germline V CDR1 and CDR2: GTSNPN, SVGIG (reference sequence). This CDR3 contains 11 residues. The CDR3 is CAWSGLETQYF. CDR3 sequence (DNA): TGTGCCTGGAGCGGGTTGGAGACCCAGTACTTC.

The gene calls are TRBV9 and TRBJ2-7; 7 bases align to TRBD2. The CDR3 spans 15 residues. Germline V gives CDR1 SGDLS, CDR2 YYNGEE. V gave up 0 bases and J gave up 5 bases; unmatched junction bases: 8. CDR3: CASSVDGGGPDEQYF. In DNA, the CDR3 is TGTGCCAGCAGCGTAGACGGGGGAGGGCCCGACGAGCAGTACTTC.

A single count supports this clone. The rearrangement links TRBV19 to TRBJ1-5; possibly TRBD1 for D (6 bases). The CDR3 runs 14 residues. Trimming pared 3 bases from V and 8 bases from J, leaving 14 bases between. The germline V gene has CDR1 LNHDA and CDR2 SQIVND (reference sequence). The CDR3 protein is CASSIFTGSEPQHF. CDR3 DNA: TGTGCCAGTAGTATCTTTACAGGGAGTGAGCCCCAGCATTTT.

This chain links TRBV7-2 with TRBJ2-1, with D possibly being TRBD2 (6 bases). This CDR3 comprises 16 residues. V was cut by 1 base and J by 5 bases, with 15 bases left in between. Germline V CDR1 and CDR2: SGHTA, FQGNSA. CDR3 sequence reads: CASSLGSGTGHNEQFF. DNA of the CDR3: TGTGCCAGCAGCTTAGGTTCCGGGACTGGCCACAATGAGCAGTTCTTC.

This clone was picked up one time. The CDR3 is CASSLEGGQGTGNTIYF. CDR3 bases: TGTGCCAGCAGCTTGGAAGGGGGACAGGGCACTGGAAACACCATATATTTT. V usage is TRBV5-4 and J usage is TRBJ1-3; 9 bases are shared with TRBD1. The CDR3 consists of 17 residues. Trimming cost V 0 bases and J 2 bases; bases outside gene matches: 6. Germline lookup yields CDR1 SGHNT and CDR2 YYREEE (reference sequence).

The V and J genes are TRBV18 and TRBJ2-7, with D perhaps TRBD2 (6 bases). The CDR3 runs to 13 residues. Trimming removed 4 bases from V and 2 bases from J, with 9 bases in between. Germline V CDR1 and CDR2: KGHSH, LQKENI. In DNA form, the CDR3 reads TGTGCCAGCTCACGGGGGGACCCCTACGAGCAGTACTTC. Residues: CASSRGDPYEQYF.

This chain uses TRBV6-2 or TRBV6-3 with TRBJ2-1; 13 nucleotides match TRBD2. CDR3 size: 16 residues. Germline V gene sequence: CDR1 MNHEY, CDR2 SVGEGT. Germline trimming cut 6 bases from V and 9 bases from J; bases unmatched to any gene: 11. CDR3 residues: CASSRRTSGSGTEQFF. The CDR3, as DNA: TGTGCCAGCAGCCGACGGACTAGCGGGAGTGGTACTGAGCAGTTCTTC.

The count of this clone is one. The chain employs TRBV5-4 and TRBJ2-2, with 13 positions matching TRBD2. J was trimmed by 0 bases and V by 4 bases; bases with no gene match: 6. Germline V gene sequence: CDR1 SGHNT, CDR2 YYREEE (reference sequence). This CDR3 is 18 amino acids long. CDR3 loop: CASSPGLAGAANTGELFF. DNA of the CDR3: TGTGCCAGCAGCCCAGGACTAGCGGGGGCCGCGAACACCGGGGAGCTGTTTTTT.

This chain connects TRBV7-8 to TRBJ2-7; 12 nucleotides line up with TRBD2. The CDR3 covers 16 residues. Germline CDR1 reads SGHVS; CDR2 reads FQNEAQ. V gave up 4 bases and J gave up 2 bases; unmatched junction bases: 6. The chain's CDR3 is CASSSGTSGLTYEQYF. The CDR3 DNA reads as TGTGCCAGCAGCTCAGGGACTAGCGGGCTGACCTACGAGCAGTACTTC.

J is TRBJ2-5 and V is TRBV11-3, with D possibly being TRBD1 (5 bases). In germline, CDR1 is SGHNT, CDR2 YENEEA. Trimming left V 2 bases short and J 1 base short, with 8 bases between. This CDR3 spans 14 amino acids. DNA for the CDR3: TGTGCCAGCAGCTTACAGGGATTCCAAGAGACCCAGTACTTC. Its protein product is CASSLQGFQETQYF. The full variable domain, completed using reference TRBV11-3 and TRBJ2-5, is EAGVVQSPRYKIIEKKQPVAFWCNPISGHNTLYWYLQNLGQGPELLIRYENEEAVDDSQLPKDRFSAERLKGVDSTLKIQPAELGDSAVYLCASSLQGFQETQYFGPGTRLLVL.

The rearrangement uses TRBV27 and TRBJ2-5; perhaps TRBD2 as D (6 bases). V lost 5 bases and J lost 4, with 14 bases in between. The CDR3 length is 14 residues. Germline-derived CDR1 and CDR2 are MNHEY and SMNVEV (reference sequence). As DNA, the CDR3 is TGTGCCAGCAGTCTCTCGGGAGTGGGAGAGACCCAGTACTTC. It codes for CASSLSGVGETQYF.

The table lists this clone with a count of one. V usage is TRBV28 and J usage is TRBJ1-1, with D perhaps TRBD1 (6 bases). Germline CDR1 MDHEN, CDR2 SYDVKM. This CDR3 has 16 residues. The V end was cut by 5 bases, the J end by 2 bases, with 18 bases between. For the CDR3, the DNA is TGTGCCAGCAGTCCCACCGGGACATTGGTAAACACTGAAGCTTTCTTT. This gives the protein CASSPTGTLVNTEAFF.

The V call is TRBV6-5, the J call TRBJ2-7; 10 nucleotides match TRBD1. Germline CDR1 is MNHEY and CDR2 is SVGAGI. Unmatched junction bases numbered 6, after V lost 5 bases and J lost 2 bases. The CDR3 is made up of 15 amino acids. CDR3 in amino acids: CASSRRDRGPYEQYF. For the CDR3, the DNA is TGTGCCAGCAGTCGGCGGGACAGGGGTCCCTACGAGCAGTACTTC.

The V and J genes are TRBV3-1 (or the pseudogene TRBV3-2) and TRBJ1-1; TRBD1 aligns across 7 bases. CDR1 is LGHDT, CDR2 YNNKEL, per germline (reference sequence). The CDR3 spans 14 residues. Trimming cost V 5 bases and J 5 bases; bases outside gene matches: 8. In DNA, the CDR3 is TGTGCCAGCAGCGCCTACAGGGGTGATACTGAAGCTTTCTTT. Amino acids: CASSAYRGDTEAFF.

The chain is built from TRBV3-1 (or the pseudogene TRBV3-2) and TRBJ1-1; D remains ambiguous. Trimming shortened V by 1 base and J by 1 base, and 7 bases separated the two germline ends. This CDR3 is built from 14 residues. Per germline, CDR1 LGHDT and CDR2 YNNKEL (reference sequence). The CDR3 DNA is TGTGCCAGCAGCCAAGGGCGGAAGAACACTGAAGCTTTCTTT. Protein sequence: CASSQGRKNTEAFF.